This T cell receptor beta chain appears in the sequencing data of a study of blood T cell repertoires in COVID-19. Overall study: The cDNA or gDNA used as material had been derived from T cells, B-cell-depleted T cells, or PBMCs.

Unmatched junction bases numbered 5, after V lost 4 bases and J lost 1 base. CDR1 MNHEY and CDR2 SMNVEV come from the germline V gene (reference sequence). The CDR3 loop spans 16 amino acids. Clones were sequenced by immunoSEQ multiplex PCR, and TCRdb holds only the in-frame ones, with some missing. The data show under 400,000 clones, roughly 87% seen once. The Seattle patients joined while their infection was active and were tracked longitudinally afterward. The sequenced sample consisted of peripheral blood. V usage is TRBV27 and J usage is TRBJ2-2; 8 bases line up with TRBD1. The sequence was obtained from a woman aged 60-70 years with COVID-19, enrolled during active disease. CDR3 in amino acids: CASSSRTGKNTGELFF. The CDR3 DNA follows: TGTGCCAGCAGTTCCCGGACAGGGAAGAACACCGGGGAGCTGTTTTTT.